The clone carrying this T cell receptor (beta chain) was detected once. This CDR3 region has 14 residues. The germline gives CDR1 SGHRS, CDR2 YFSETQ. V was clipped by 5 bases and J by 1 base, with 12 bases between them. The record originates from a study of blood T cell repertoires in COVID-19. Study details: The analysed material was cDNA or gDNA that came from T cells, B-cell-depleted T cells, or PBMCs.

Repertoires were generated with immunoSEQ multiplex PCR, while TCRdb's copy carries only in-frame clones and drops some. The table records about 140,000 clones, around 83% of them present only once. The receptor was isolated from a human donor in a cohort sampled during active COVID-19. The J gene is TRBJ1-1, the V gene TRBV5-1; D may be TRBD1 (6 bases). Sequencing was done on a sample of peripheral blood. The CDR3 region is CASRSLTGNTEAFF. CDR3 nucleotide sequence: TGCGCCAGCAGATCACTGACAGGGAACACTGAAGCTTTCTTT. Based on the CDR3 plus reference TRBV5-1 and TRBJ1-1, the full variable domain is KAGVTQTPRYLIKTRGQQVTLSCSPISGHRSVSWYQQTPGQGLQFLFEYFSETQRNKGNFPGRFSGRQFSNSRSEMNVSTLELGDSALYLCASRSLTGNTEAFFGQGTRLTVV.